Included here is one T cell receptor (beta chain) sequence, with context. What it recognizes is unknown. Once obtained from cultured CD4+ T cells, the DNA was sequenced using the Oncomine TCR Beta short-read assay. TCRdb re-called the PCR reads with MiXCR, one entry per CDR3 protein. Of around 20,000 distinct CDR3 sequences in the sample, roughly 36% are singletons; the top ten hold 2.6%. This sample is drawn from a study of vaccination and CD4 T cells after COVID-19. Background on the study: Convalescent cases comprised eight to ten mild and one severe, all SARS-CoV-2 positive by nasal swab PCR.

The sample's time point: late sampling 161 to 241 days after vaccination in three convalescent patients. Specified treatment: approximately nine-day PBMC culture with coronavirus spike peptide pools or control peptides (ViraFEST assay). ViraFEST grew antigen-specific T cells using peptide pools, then sequenced TCRs. Trimming shortened V by 2 bases and J by 0 bases, and 14 bases separated the two germline ends. This CDR3 has 16 amino acids. Study observations and caveats: This study had few convalescent patients and no early post-infection samples.

This TCR was sampled from a human donor who had recovered from COVID-19. The material was CD4+ T cells from blood, cultured in vitro, obtained about 7 months after SARS-CoV-2 vaccination. This sequence joins TRBV23-1 and TRBJ2-7, with D perhaps matching TRBD1 or TRBD2 (5 bases each). TRBV23-1 is placed among ORFs of uncertain function. The DNA for the CDR3 is TGCGCCAGCAGTCAAGGCCAGGGAGCTTGCTCCTACGAGCAGTACTTC. It translates to CASSQGQGACSYEQYF.